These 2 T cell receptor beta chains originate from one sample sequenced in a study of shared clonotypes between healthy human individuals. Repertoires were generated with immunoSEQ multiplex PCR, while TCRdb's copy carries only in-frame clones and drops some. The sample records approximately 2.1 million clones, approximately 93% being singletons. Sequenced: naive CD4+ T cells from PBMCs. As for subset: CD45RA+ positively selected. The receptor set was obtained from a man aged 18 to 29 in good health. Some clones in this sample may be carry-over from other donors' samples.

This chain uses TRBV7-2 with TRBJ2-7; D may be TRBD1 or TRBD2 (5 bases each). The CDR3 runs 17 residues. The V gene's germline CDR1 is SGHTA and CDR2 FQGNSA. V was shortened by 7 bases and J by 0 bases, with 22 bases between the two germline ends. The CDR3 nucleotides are TGTGCCAGCAAGCCCCAAGGGGCGGGTGACTTCTCCTACGAGCAGTACTTC. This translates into CASKPQGAGDFSYEQYF. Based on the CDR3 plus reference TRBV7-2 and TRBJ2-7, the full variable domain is GAGVSQSPSNKVTEKGKDVELRCDPISGHTALYWYRQSLGQGLEFLIYFQGNSAPDKSGLPSDRFSAERTGGSVSTLTIQRTQQEDSAVYLCASKPQGAGDFSYEQYFGPGTRLTVT.

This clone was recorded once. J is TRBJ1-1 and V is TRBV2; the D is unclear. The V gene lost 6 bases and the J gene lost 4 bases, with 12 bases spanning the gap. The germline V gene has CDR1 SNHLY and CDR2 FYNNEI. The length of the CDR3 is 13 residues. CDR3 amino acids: CASRERVVTEAFF. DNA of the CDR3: TGTGCCAGCAGGGAGAGGGTGGTCACTGAAGCTTTCTTT.